This TCR beta chain was recovered during a study of T-cell reconstitution after alpha-beta-depleted transplantation in children. Unique molecular identifiers tagged the TCRbeta library. TCRdb reprocessed the PCR reads via MiXCR and lists one record per CDR3 protein. The data show about 58,000 distinct CDR3 sequences, with 35% to 55% seen just once and 98% held by the top ten. The sequenced sample was PBMCs, mostly from graft donor cells, obtained 360 days after TCRalphabeta/CD19-depleted stem cell transplant. This clonotype originated in a male patient aged 10 to 17 who had a stem cell transplant for acute lymphoblastic leukemia, so the T cells may come from the graft donor.

The CDR3 bases are TGTGCCAGCAGTTTTTTAGGGGCCTACAATGAGCAGTTCTTC. It codes for CASSFLGAYNEQFF. V usage is TRBV12-3 or TRBV12-4 and J usage is TRBJ2-1; D is possibly TRBD1 (5 bases). The CDR3 sequence is 14 residues long. Trimming stripped 3 bases from V and 2 bases from J, with 8 bases between.